The 31 T cell receptor beta chains listed next were all sequenced from one sample in a study of blood T cell repertoires in COVID-19. The data were produced by immunoSEQ multiplex PCR, yet TCRdb's version contains in-frame clones alone and is incomplete. This sample has about 370,000 clones, with roughly nine tenths found just once. Sequencing used PBMCs or T cells enriched from blood (not recorded which). All receptors derive from a man younger than 35 who had recovered from COVID-19.

V and J are TRBV7-2 and TRBJ1-2; no firm D call. Germline V lookup: CDR1 SGHTA, CDR2 FQGNSA. The CDR3 is 13 residues long. V was trimmed by 1 base and J by 5 bases, leaving 8 bases between them. CDR3 sequence reads: CASSLGQRYGYTF. For the CDR3, the DNA is TGTGCCAGCAGCTTAGGACAACGGTATGGCTACACCTTC. The full variable domain, with the rest looked up from reference TRBV7-2 and TRBJ1-2, is GAGVSQSPSNKVTEKGKDVELRCDPISGHTALYWYRQSLGQGLEFLIYFQGNSAPDKSGLPSDRFSAERTGGSVSTLTIQRTQQEDSAVYLCASSLGQRYGYTFGSGTRLTVV.

Only one count was recorded for this clone. This chain uses TRBV7-6 with TRBJ2-7; 9 bases agree with TRBD2. J lost 7 bases, V lost 1 base, and 8 bases had no gene match. The germline V gene encodes CDR1 SGHVS and CDR2 FNYEAQ. The CDR3 has 15 residues. The CDR3 nucleotides read TGTGCCAGCAGCTTAGGCGGGGGGGCGTCGGAAGAGCAGTACTTC. This sequence encodes CASSLGGGASEEQYF. The variable domain in full, with the rest retrieved from reference TRBV7-6 and TRBJ2-7, is GAGVSQSPRYKVTKRGQDVALRCDPISGHVSLYWYRQALGQGPEFLTYFNYEAQQDKSGLPNDRFSAERPEGSISTLTIQRTEQRDSAMYRCASSLGGGASEEQYFGPGTRLTVT.

The chain couples TRBV28 to TRBJ1-1; maybe TRBD1 (5 bases). The CDR3 loop spans 13 amino acids. In germline, CDR1 is MDHEN, CDR2 SYDVKM. With 10 bases removed from V and 1 base from J, the gap between germline ends came to 13 bases. CDR3 DNA: TGTGCCACATTCTCAGGGCAGAACACTGAAGCTTTCTTT. The encoded protein is CATFSGQNTEAFF.

In its sample, this clone was seen once. This chain uses TRBV21-1 with TRBJ1-5; the table calls TRBD1, which could not be checked here. TRBV21-1 is labeled a pseudogene. This CDR3 spans 14 amino acids. The CDR3 reads CASSNAVSNQPQHF. Written as DNA, the CDR3 is TGTGCCAGCAGCAATGCAGTCAGCAATCAGCCCCAGCATTTT.

The rearrangement joins TRBV5-5 to TRBJ1-1; no reliable D call. Per the germline V gene, CDR1 is SGHKS and CDR2 is YYEKEE (reference sequence). CDR3 length: 12 amino acids. Between the trimmed V and J ends, which lost 3 bases and 8 bases, there was a span of 11 bases. Here the CDR3 reads CASSYPEREAFF. DNA of the CDR3: TGTGCCAGCAGCTACCCCGAGCGGGAAGCTTTCTTT.

V usage is TRBV5-1 and J usage is TRBJ1-1; D is possibly TRBD1 (5 bases). The CDR3 extends over 14 amino acids. V was trimmed by 4 bases and J by 0 bases, leaving 10 bases between them. Germline CDR1 SGHRS, CDR2 YFSETQ. The CDR3 bases are TGCGCCAGCAGCGCGGGGACCGTGAACACTGAAGCTTTCTTT. Protein: CASSAGTVNTEAFF.

The rearrangement links TRBV7-8 to TRBJ2-7, with 11 positions matching TRBD1. The germline V gene encodes CDR1 SGHVS and CDR2 FQNEAQ. The CDR3 runs to 15 residues. V dropped 3 bases and J dropped 0; count of bases not matched to a gene: 1. The CDR3 sequence: CASSFGTGGSYEQYF. CDR3 bases: TGTGCCAGCAGCTTCGGGACAGGGGGCTCCTACGAGCAGTACTTC.

V gene TRBV24-1 combines with J gene TRBJ2-3; D not certain. This CDR3 region has 14 residues. Germline CDR1 is KGHDR and CDR2 is SFDVKD. Trimming pared 8 bases from V and 0 bases from J, leaving 11 bases between. The CDR3 DNA is TGTGCCACCACGCGACAAGCTAGCACAGATACGCAGTATTTT. It encodes CATTRQASTDTQYF.

J is TRBJ2-7 and V is TRBV29-1; D not certain. CDR3 length equals 13 residues. Germline assignment: CDR1 SQVTM and CDR2 ANQGSEA. V lost 0 bases to trimming and J lost 4 bases, with 10 bases between them. CDR3 coding DNA: TGCAGCGTTGAAGATGAACAGCCATACGAGCAGTACTTC. It is translated as CSVEDEQPYEQYF.

J is TRBJ2-5 and V is TRBV29-1, with TRBD2 matching 9 bases. J lost 5 bases, V lost 4 bases, and 23 bases had no gene match. This CDR3 is 19 amino acids long. CDR1 is SQVTM and CDR2 is ANQGSEA in the germline V gene. The CDR3 sequence: CSVGGGGLAGEGYWETQYF. The CDR3 nucleotides read TGCAGCGTTGGAGGAGGGGGACTAGCAGGAGAGGGTTATTGGGAGACCCAGTACTTC.

This chain uses TRBV29-1 with TRBJ2-2, with a possible D match to TRBD1 (6 bases). This CDR3 is built from 13 residues. Germline CDR1 reads SQVTM; CDR2 reads ANQGSEA. With 1 base removed from V and 7 bases from J, the gap between germline ends came to 10 bases. DNA of the CDR3: TGCAGCGTTGAAGGCCAGGGGAACGGGGAGCTGTTTTTT. Translated: CSVEGQGNGELFF.

This clone was observed a single time. This chain links TRBV5-4 with TRBJ2-3; 11 bases agree with TRBD2. Per germline, CDR1 SGHNT and CDR2 YYREEE (reference sequence). The length of the CDR3 is 18 residues. J lost 0 bases, V lost 0 bases, and 6 bases had no gene match. The CDR3 coding sequence is TGTGCCAGCAGCTTGGCCGTAGCGGGGGGGCCGAGCACAGATACGCAGTATTTT. It encodes CASSLAVAGGPSTDTQYF.

V and J are TRBV3-1 (or the pseudogene TRBV3-2) and TRBJ2-5; TRBD2 agrees at 7 bases. After removal of 4 bases from V and 4 bases from J, the junction contained 6 bases not matched to a gene. This CDR3 spans 14 amino acids. Germline V lookup: CDR1 LGHDT, CDR2 YNNKEL (reference sequence). The CDR3 sequence is CASSLAGPRETQYF. DNA for the CDR3: TGTGCCAGCAGCCTAGCGGGCCCCAGAGAGACCCAGTACTTC.

The chain is built from TRBV5-1 and TRBJ2-1; 7 nucleotides agree with TRBD2. The CDR3 is made up of 15 amino acids. Trimming took 1 base from V and 6 from J; bases not matched to a gene: 7. Looked up from germline, CDR1 is SGHRS and CDR2 is YFSETQ. The CDR3 DNA follows: TGCGCCAGCAGCTTGCGGGGGAGGGATGGCAATGAGCAGTTCTTC. This sequence encodes CASSLRGRDGNEQFF. Drawing the rest from reference TRBV5-1 and TRBJ2-1, the complete variable domain is KAGVTQTPRYLIKTRGQQVTLSCSPISGHRSVSWYQQTPGQGLQFLFEYFSETQRNKGNFPGRFSGRQFSNSRSEMNVSTLELGDSALYLCASSLRGRDGNEQFFGPGTRLTVL.

V is TRBV18 and J is TRBJ2-5; 9 nucleotides line up with TRBD1. Per germline, CDR1 KGHSH and CDR2 LQKENI. The CDR3 spans 13 residues. The trim removed 2 bases at V and 9 bases at J, leaving 4 bases unmatched. As DNA, the CDR3 is TGTGCCAGCTCACCAAGGGACAGGGCGGCCCAGTACTTC. Translating it yields CASSPRDRAAQYF.

The chain has TRBV30 and TRBJ2-3; 10 nucleotides match TRBD2. The CDR3 totals 14 residues. The germline V gene has CDR1 GTSNPN and CDR2 SVGIG (reference sequence). Trimming at V came to 3 bases and at J to 6 bases, leaving 6 bases not matched to a gene. CDR3 in amino acids: CAWRPLAGVDTQYF. CDR3 nucleotide sequence: TGTGCCTGGAGGCCGCTAGCGGGAGTGGATACGCAGTATTTT.

The gene calls are TRBV27 and TRBJ2-1, with 9 positions matching TRBD2. The CDR3 has 17 amino acids. Germline assignment: CDR1 MNHEY and CDR2 SMNVEV (reference sequence). V trimming: 3 bases; J trimming: 6 bases; junction bases outside the gene matches: 12. This CDR3 reads CASSFRQASGTSNEQFF. CDR3 coding DNA: TGTGCCAGCAGTTTCCGTCAAGCTAGCGGGACCTCCAATGAGCAGTTCTTC.

The chain uses TRBV28 and TRBJ2-7, with a tentative D call TRBD1 (7 bases). Trimming pared 4 bases from V and 2 bases from J, leaving 36 bases between. The CDR3 is made up of 22 amino acids. CDR1 and CDR2 from the germline V gene are MDHEN and SYDVKM. Here the CDR3 reads CASSSPISRTGDSRREPYEQYF. The CDR3 coding sequence is TGTGCCAGCAGTTCGCCGATTTCCCGTACGGGGGACAGCAGAAGGGAACCCTACGAGCAGTACTTC.

The chain links TRBV29-1 to TRBJ2-1; tentatively, D is TRBD2 (6 bases). Germline values: CDR1 SQVTM, CDR2 ANQGSEA. Trimming left V 4 bases short and J 0 bases short, with 10 bases between. The CDR3 sequence is 14 residues long. CDR3 sequence reads: CSVVGGDSYNEQFF. CDR3 nucleotide sequence: TGCAGCGTTGTGGGCGGGGACTCCTACAATGAGCAGTTCTTC.

The chain joins TRBV18 to TRBJ2-5; possible D gene TRBD1, 6 bases. The germline CDR1 and CDR2 sequences are KGHSH and LQKENI. The CDR3 runs 15 residues. Trimming cost V 1 base and J 5 bases, with 14 bases left between them. Here the CDR3 reads CASSPRSRGMETQYF. In DNA, the CDR3 is TGTGCCAGCTCACCACGGAGCAGGGGAATGGAGACCCAGTACTTC.

The CDR3 region is CASSVRTAGNEKLFF. The CDR3 DNA sequence: TGTGCCAGTAGTGTTAGGACAGCGGGAAATGAAAAACTGTTTTTT. The rearrangement uses TRBV19 and TRBJ1-4, with TRBD1 as a possible D gene (6 bases). Trimming took 5 bases from V and 5 from J, leaving 15 bases between them. CDR1 is LNHDA, CDR2 SQIVND, per germline (reference sequence). The CDR3 consists of 15 residues.

The chain couples TRBV5-6 to TRBJ2-2; 8 bases are shared with TRBD1. V dropped 0 bases and J dropped 5; count of bases not matched to a gene: 15. The CDR3 sequence is 19 residues long. The V gene's germline CDR1 is SGHDT and CDR2 YYEEEE. The CDR3 DNA reads TGTGCCAGCAGCTTGGGACAGGGGCTGTTCGACACCTTTACCGGGGAGCTGTTTTTT. Translation gives CASSLGQGLFDTFTGELFF.

This clone was recorded once. V gene TRBV29-1 combines with J gene TRBJ2-3; 13 bases agree with TRBD2. The germline V gene has CDR1 SQVTM and CDR2 ANQGSEA. This CDR3 contains 15 residues. J gave up 5 bases and V 7 bases, and 9 bases lay outside the gene matches. The chain's CDR3 is CSAPGLAGAVDTQYF. In nucleotides, the CDR3 is TGCAGCGCTCCAGGACTAGCGGGAGCAGTAGATACGCAGTATTTT.

This chain connects TRBV19 to TRBJ1-2; 11 positions agree with TRBD1. The length of the CDR3 is 15 residues. The junction had 5 bases not matched to a gene; V was cut back by 5 bases and J by 3 bases. The germline CDR1 and CDR2 sequences are LNHDA and SQIVND (reference sequence). The CDR3, as DNA: TGTGCCAGTAGTCCCGGGACAGGGGGTGACTATGGCTACACCTTC. Translation: CASSPGTGGDYGYTF.

The V call is TRBV6-6, the J call TRBJ2-1; TRBD2 matches 15 bases. CDR1 and CDR2 from the germline V gene are MNHNY and SVGAGI (reference sequence). Trimming cost V 6 bases and J 3 bases; bases outside gene matches: 15. The CDR3 runs to 20 residues. Here the CDR3 reads CASSNRTGGTSGRYYNEQFF. CDR3 sequence (DNA): TGTGCCAGCAGCAACAGGACAGGAGGGACTAGCGGGAGGTACTACAATGAGCAGTTCTTC.

This rearrangement joins TRBV5-1 to TRBJ1-1; D is possibly TRBD1 (5 bases). Trimming cost V 4 bases and J 4 bases, with 20 bases left between them. Germline assignment: CDR1 SGHRS and CDR2 YFSETQ. The CDR3 sequence is 16 residues long. DNA for the CDR3: TGCGCCAGCAGCCCAGGGCGGGGTAGCGGATCCACTGAAGCTTTCTTT. This translates into CASSPGRGSGSTEAFF.

The rearrangement links TRBV28 to TRBJ2-1; the D gene is possibly TRBD1 (5 bases). Deletions cut 4 bases from V and 3 bases from J, with 10 bases between. Germline V gene sequence: CDR1 MDHEN, CDR2 SYDVKM. This CDR3 is 14 amino acids long. The CDR3 DNA reads TGTGCCAGCAGTTACAGGCCCGTCTACAATGAGCAGTTCTTC. It specifies CASSYRPVYNEQFF.

The J gene is TRBJ1-2, the V gene TRBV5-5; D unclear. This CDR3 region has 12 residues. The germline V gene has CDR1 SGHKS and CDR2 YYEKEE (reference sequence). The V gene lost 4 bases and the J gene lost 7 bases, with 11 bases spanning the gap. Written as DNA, the CDR3 is TGTGCCAGCAGCCGGATTACGGGTGGCTACACCTTC. It codes for CASSRITGGYTF.

The rearrangement joins TRBV7-2 to TRBJ2-2; TRBD2 is a possible D gene (6 bases). Germline V gene data show CDR1 as SGHTA and CDR2 as FQGNSA. The CDR3 length is 15 residues. V was trimmed by 3 bases and J by 2 bases, leaving 10 bases between them. In DNA, the CDR3 is TGTGCCAGCAGCTTGACTAGGACCAACACCGGGGAGCTGTTTTTT. It yields the protein CASSLTRTNTGELFF.

This chain uses TRBV18 with TRBJ1-4, with 11 bases matching TRBD1. The germline CDR1 and CDR2 sequences are KGHSH and LQKENI. This CDR3 region has 16 residues. After removal of 6 bases from V and 0 bases from J, the junction contained 3 bases not matched to a gene. Written as DNA, the CDR3 is TGTGCCAGCTCGCGGGGACAGGGGGCAACTAATGAAAAACTGTTTTTT. This sequence encodes CASSRGQGATNEKLFF.

This clone was recorded at least ten times. V usage is TRBV3-1 (or the pseudogene TRBV3-2) and J usage is TRBJ1-2; 9 positions agree with TRBD1. Germline CDR1 reads LGHDT; CDR2 reads YNNKEL (reference sequence). This CDR3 region has 14 residues. V was clipped by 3 bases and J by 4 bases; unmatched bases: 3. The CDR3, as DNA: TGTGCCAGCAGCCAGGACAGGGGAGGCTATGGCTACACCTTC. It translates to CASSQDRGGYGYTF.